The 22 T cell receptor beta chains below come from one sample, sequenced in a study of long-term antiretroviral therapy in people with HIV. Runs used v3.0 of the immunoSEQ assay and were done at survey level. The assay was immunoSEQ multiplex PCR, and TCRdb's table has in-frame clones only and misses some. Seen here are approximately 26,000 clones, around 83% observed once, and the top ten hold around 15%. Material: unsorted PBMCs, obtained 2.9 years after starting antiretroviral therapy. Every receptor here comes from a man between 45 and 60 years old with HIV.

The chain combines TRBV28 with TRBJ2-7; 7 nucleotides line up with TRBD1. The V gene end was trimmed by 4 bases and the J gene end by 3 bases; junction bases not matched to a gene: 6. The CDR3 runs 14 residues. Germline CDR1 is MDHEN and CDR2 is SYDVKM. The CDR3 spells CASSSPGQNYEQYF. CDR3 sequence (DNA): TGTGCCAGCAGTTCCCCGGGACAGAACTACGAGCAGTACTTC.

This clone has a handful of counts. The CDR3 region has the DNA TGTGCCAGCAGCCAATCGGGAGCCCCCTCTAGCACAGATACGCAGTATTTT. It specifies CASSQSGAPSSTDTQYF. This rearrangement joins TRBV16 to TRBJ2-3; weak D call: TRBD2 (5 bases). Germline CDR1 reads KGHSY; CDR2 reads FQNENV. V shed 0 bases and J shed 0 bases, with 13 bases lying between them. This CDR3 has 17 amino acids.

The chain couples TRBV2 to TRBJ1-5, with D hard to call. V lost 6 bases and J 0 bases, leaving 9 bases between the germline ends. This CDR3 is built from 14 residues. Per the germline V gene, CDR1 is SNHLY and CDR2 is FYNNEI. The CDR3 region is CASSADLSNQPQHF. CDR3 DNA: TGTGCCAGCAGCGCCGATCTTAGCAATCAGCCCCAGCATTTT. The full variable domain, rest sourced from reference TRBV2 and TRBJ1-5, is EPEVTQTPSHQVTQMGQEVILRCVPISNHLYFYWYRQILGQKVEFLVSFYNNEISEKSEIFDDQFSVERPDGSNFTLKIRSTKLEDSAMYFCASSADLSNQPQHFGDGTRLSIL.

This clone was detected only a few times. The rearrangement joins TRBV18 to TRBJ1-6, with 8 bases aligning to TRBD1. The CDR3 runs to 15 residues. Germline V gives CDR1 KGHSH, CDR2 LQKENI. V dropped 3 bases and J dropped 9; count of bases not matched to a gene: 7. Here the CDR3 DNA reads TGTGCCAGCTCACCGCCGACAGGGGAGGGTTCACCCCTCCACTTT. It is translated as CASSPPTGEGSPLHF.

This chain connects TRBV29-1 to TRBJ1-1; 8 bases match TRBD1. The CDR3 covers 15 residues. Germline V gene sequence: CDR1 SQVTM, CDR2 ANQGSEA. V gave up 3 bases and J gave up 4 bases; unmatched junction bases: 10. The CDR3 DNA reads as TGCAGCGTTGATCCCTGGACAGGGCTGAGCACTGAAGCTTTCTTT. This translates into CSVDPWTGLSTEAFF.

The chain joins TRBV5-8 to TRBJ1-5, with 7 bases identical to TRBD1. The ends lost 0 bases at V and 7 bases at J; junction bases unmatched: 4. The CDR3 runs 14 residues. Germline CDR1 is SGHTS and CDR2 is YDEGEE. CDR3 DNA: TGTGCCAGCAGCTTGGGACAGGGCTGGCAGCCCCAGCATTTT. Translating gives CASSLGQGWQPQHF.

This clone was recorded a few times. The rearrangement uses TRBV30 and TRBJ1-6, with a tentative D call TRBD1 (6 bases). CDR3 length: 14 residues. Germline V gene sequence: CDR1 GTSNPN, CDR2 SVGIG (reference sequence). V lost 4 bases to trimming and J lost 7 bases, with 14 bases between them. The CDR3 spells CAWTKQGGNSPLHF. The CDR3 DNA is TGTGCCTGGACCAAACAGGGAGGGAATTCACCCCTCCACTTT.

The chain recombines TRBV6-1 with TRBJ1-3; D is undetermined. CDR3 length: 15 amino acids. Germline assignment: CDR1 MNHNS and CDR2 SASEGT. V gave up 7 bases and J gave up 0 bases, with 13 bases separating them. CDR3 sequence: CASKDPFYSGNTIYF. CDR3 nucleotide sequence: TGTGCCAGCAAAGACCCATTCTACTCTGGAAACACCATATATTTT.

The chain recombines TRBV4-2 with TRBJ1-1; the D gene is possibly TRBD1 (6 bases). The length of the CDR3 is 16 residues. The V and J ends lost 0 bases and 1 base respectively, with 12 bases between them. The germline CDR1 and CDR2 sequences are LGHNA and YNFKEQ. In nucleotides, the CDR3 is TGTGCCAGCAGCCAAGAATTTAACAGGGCGAACACTGAAGCTTTCTTT. Translation: CASSQEFNRANTEAFF.

The CDR3 loop reads CASSLLGISGNTIYF. CDR3 DNA sequence: TGTGCCAGCAGTTTATTGGGCATTTCTGGAAACACCATATATTTT. This chain uses TRBV28 with TRBJ1-3; D unresolved. In germline, CDR1 is MDHEN, CDR2 SYDVKM. CDR3 size: 15 residues. Trimming left V 1 base short and J 1 base short, with 8 bases between.

This clone was found once. V and J are TRBV28 and TRBJ1-4; 7 bases align to TRBD1. J gave up 0 bases and V 1 base, and 2 bases lay outside the gene matches. CDR1 and CDR2 (germline): MDHEN, SYDVKM. The CDR3 totals 16 residues. CDR3 region: CASSLYGTATNEKLFF. The CDR3 region has the DNA TGTGCCAGCAGTTTATACGGGACAGCAACTAATGAAAAACTGTTTTTT.

A single count supports this clone. V gene TRBV6-1 combines with J gene TRBJ2-3; 8 nucleotides line up with TRBD2. Germline V lookup: CDR1 MNHNS, CDR2 SASEGT. The V segment lost 7 bases and the J segment 4 bases; nucleotides outside the gene matches: 10. CDR3 length equals 15 residues. Written as DNA, the CDR3 is TGTGCCAGCACTTTGTTAGCGGGGTTCCCAGATACGCAGTATTTT. Encoded protein: CASTLLAGFPDTQYF.

The CDR3 reads CASSRVQGSDTEAFF. The CDR3 DNA reads as TGCGCCAGCAGCCGGGTACAGGGAAGTGACACTGAAGCTTTCTTT. This chain uses TRBV4-1 with TRBJ1-1; possibly TRBD1 for D (6 bases). CDR1 is MGHRA and CDR2 is YSYEKL in the germline V gene. This CDR3 contains 15 residues. Trimming pared 4 bases from V and 3 bases from J, leaving 15 bases between.

V usage is TRBV30 and J usage is TRBJ1-6, with 8 bases fitting TRBD1. Germline loops: CDR1 GTSNPN, CDR2 SVGIG (reference sequence). The CDR3 is 16 residues long. The junction had 13 bases not matched to a gene; V was cut back by 3 bases and J by 9 bases. CDR3 residues: CAWSGGLGQGRSPLHF. CDR3 DNA: TGTGCCTGGAGCGGGGGACTCGGACAGGGACGTTCACCCCTCCACTTT.

The chain employs TRBV30 and TRBJ1-6; D remains ambiguous. The V gene lost 4 bases and the J gene lost 10 bases, with 11 bases spanning the gap. CDR1 and CDR2 from the germline V gene are GTSNPN and SVGIG (reference sequence). This CDR3 is built from 12 residues. DNA for the CDR3: TGTGCCTGGACCAAGAATAGGTCACCCCTCCACTTT. This encodes CAWTKNRSPLHF.

J is TRBJ2-1 and V is TRBV5-1, with 9 nucleotides matching TRBD1. This CDR3 spans 12 amino acids. Germline loops: CDR1 SGHRS, CDR2 YFSETQ. The junction had 6 bases not matched to a gene; V was cut back by 2 bases and J by 15 bases. DNA for the CDR3: TGCGCCAGCAGCTTACCCGGGACAGGGTCGTTCTTC. Its protein is CASSLPGTGSFF.

The chain employs TRBV9 and TRBJ2-7; D possibly uses TRBD1 or TRBD2 (5 bases each). V was clipped by 2 bases and J by 0 bases, with 12 bases between them. There are 15 residues in the CDR3. CDR1 is SGDLS, CDR2 YYNGEE, per germline. This chain's CDR3 is CASSVWGRISYEQYF. The CDR3 DNA follows: TGTGCCAGCAGCGTGTGGGGACGGATCTCCTACGAGCAGTACTTC.

This sequence joins TRBV5-1 and TRBJ1-4; 7 bases align to TRBD1. Looked up from germline, CDR1 is SGHRS and CDR2 is YFSETQ. V was pared by 5 bases and J by 8 bases, with 6 bases of the junction left unmatched. The CDR3 covers 13 residues. The CDR3 DNA is TGCGCCAGCAGGGGGACAGTAAACGAAAAACTGTTTTTT. This translates into CASRGTVNEKLFF.

This clone has just a few counts. This chain joins TRBV7-8 and TRBJ1-5, with 7 nucleotides matching TRBD1. Germline V gene sequence: CDR1 SGHVS, CDR2 FQNEAQ. The CDR3 covers 14 residues. Trimming removed 4 bases from V and 8 bases from J; junction bases left unmatched: 8. CDR3 in DNA: TGTGCCAGCAGCTCCGTAGGGGGCGCAGAGCCCCAGCATTTT. It is translated as CASSSVGGAEPQHF.

In nucleotides, the CDR3 is TGTGCCAGCAGCCACATGAACACTGAAGCTTTCTTT. Encoded protein: CASSHMNTEAFF. This chain uses TRBV5-4 with TRBJ1-1; D is unclear. Germline CDR1 reads SGHNT; CDR2 reads YYREEE (reference sequence). The germline V and J ends were trimmed by 4 bases and 0 bases, with 4 bases remaining between them. The CDR3 totals 12 residues.

V gene TRBV9 combines with J gene TRBJ2-3; D is possibly TRBD2 (7 bases). Per the germline V gene, CDR1 is SGDLS and CDR2 is YYNGEE. V was trimmed by 4 bases and J by 2 bases, leaving 20 bases between them. The CDR3 is made up of 17 amino acids. The CDR3 nucleotides read TGTGCCAGCAGCTCTCGCCGAGGGGGGGGCACCACAGATACGCAGTATTTT. Its translation is CASSSRRGGGTTDTQYF.

The J gene is TRBJ2-1, the V gene TRBV5-1, with D maybe TRBD2 (5 bases). This CDR3 region has 16 residues. The germline gives CDR1 SGHRS, CDR2 YFSETQ. Between the trimmed V and J ends, which lost 4 bases and 5 bases, there was a span of 19 bases. CDR3 sequence: CASSRDVRSGNNEQFF. The CDR3 DNA reads TGCGCCAGCAGCCGGGATGTAAGGTCCGGCAACAATGAGCAGTTCTTC.